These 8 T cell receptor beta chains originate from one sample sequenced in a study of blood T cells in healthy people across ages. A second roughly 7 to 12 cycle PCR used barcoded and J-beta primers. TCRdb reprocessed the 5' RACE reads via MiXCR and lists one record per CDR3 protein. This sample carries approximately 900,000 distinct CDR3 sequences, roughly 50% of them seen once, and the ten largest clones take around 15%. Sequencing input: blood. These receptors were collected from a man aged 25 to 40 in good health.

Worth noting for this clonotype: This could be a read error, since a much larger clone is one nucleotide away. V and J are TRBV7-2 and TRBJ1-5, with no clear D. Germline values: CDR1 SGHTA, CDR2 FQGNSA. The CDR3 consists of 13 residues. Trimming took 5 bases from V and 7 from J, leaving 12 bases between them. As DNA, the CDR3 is TGTGCCAGCAGCGCTCGCGGCGAACAGCCCCAGCATTTT. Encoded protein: CASSARGEQPQHF. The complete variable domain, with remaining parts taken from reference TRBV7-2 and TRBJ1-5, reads GAGVSQSPSNKVTEKGKDVELRCDPISGHTALYWYRQSLGQGLEFLIYFQGNSAPDKSGLPSDRFSAERTGGSVSTLTIQRTQQEDSAVYLCASSARGEQPQHFGDGTRLSIL.

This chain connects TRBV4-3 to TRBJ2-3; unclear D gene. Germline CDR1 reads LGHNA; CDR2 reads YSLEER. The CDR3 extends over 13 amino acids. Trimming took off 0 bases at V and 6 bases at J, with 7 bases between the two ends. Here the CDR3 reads CASSQDRYDTQYF. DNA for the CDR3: TGCGCCAGCAGCCAAGATCGTTACGATACGCAGTATTTT.

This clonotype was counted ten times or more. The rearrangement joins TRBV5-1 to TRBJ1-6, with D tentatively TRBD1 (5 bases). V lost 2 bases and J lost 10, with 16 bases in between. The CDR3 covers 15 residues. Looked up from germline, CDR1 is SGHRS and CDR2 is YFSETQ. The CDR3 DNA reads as TGCGCCAGCAGCTTAGGTCAAGGGGCAGCGTCACCCCTCCACTTT. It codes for CASSLGQGAASPLHF.

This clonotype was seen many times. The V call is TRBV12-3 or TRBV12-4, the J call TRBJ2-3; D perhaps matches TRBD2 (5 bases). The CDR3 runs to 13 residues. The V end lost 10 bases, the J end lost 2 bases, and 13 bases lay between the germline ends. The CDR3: CATATGSTDTQYF. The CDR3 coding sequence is TGTGCCACCGCGACGGGATCCACAGATACGCAGTATTTT.

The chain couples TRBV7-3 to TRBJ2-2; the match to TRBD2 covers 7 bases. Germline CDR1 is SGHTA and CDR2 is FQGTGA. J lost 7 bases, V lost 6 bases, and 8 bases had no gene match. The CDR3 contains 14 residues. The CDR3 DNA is TGTGCCAGCAGTCCCTCGCGGGGGAACGGGGAGCTGTTTTTT. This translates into CASSPSRGNGELFF.

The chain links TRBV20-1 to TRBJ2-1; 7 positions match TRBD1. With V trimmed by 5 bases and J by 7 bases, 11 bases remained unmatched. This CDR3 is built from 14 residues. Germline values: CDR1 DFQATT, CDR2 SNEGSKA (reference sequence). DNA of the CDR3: TGCAGTGCTTTCGCGGACAGGAGGATAAATGAGCAGTTCTTC. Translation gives CSAFADRRINEQFF.

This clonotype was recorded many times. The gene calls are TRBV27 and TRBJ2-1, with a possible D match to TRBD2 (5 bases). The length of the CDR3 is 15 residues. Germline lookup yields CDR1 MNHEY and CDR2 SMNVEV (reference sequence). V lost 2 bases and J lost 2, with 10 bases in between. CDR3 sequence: CASSLGGRTYNEQFF. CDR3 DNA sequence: TGTGCCAGCAGTTTAGGCGGGCGCACCTACAATGAGCAGTTCTTC.

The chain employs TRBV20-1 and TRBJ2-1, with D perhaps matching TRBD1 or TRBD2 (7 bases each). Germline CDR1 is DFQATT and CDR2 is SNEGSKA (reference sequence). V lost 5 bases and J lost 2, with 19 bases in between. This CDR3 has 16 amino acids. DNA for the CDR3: TGCAGTGCTTCCAGGGGGGGGACGCATACCTACAATGAGCAGTTCTTC. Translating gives CSASRGGTHTYNEQFF.